This T cell receptor beta chain was sequenced during a study of identical twins. Findings of the study overall: Twins' surplus sharing was weaker for beta out-of-frame sequences. Out-of-frame alpha sequences common to twins exhibited a surplus of low generation probability. Conclusions were based on cross-sectional statistical analysis, without following the same donors. Memory repertoires lacked the insertion deficit that abundant cord blood beta clonotypes showed.

Worth noting for this clonotype: Its antigen is unknown.

TCRdb called the 5' RACE reads again in MiXCR, with one record for every CDR3 protein. This table has over 250,000 distinct CDR3 sequences, roughly 9.7% appearing once. Trimming cost V 4 bases and J 5 bases; bases outside gene matches: 14. The CDR3 totals 17 residues. The germline V gene has CDR1 LGHNA and CDR2 YSLEER. The same data also went into a second study, on yellow fever vaccine responses in identical twins.

The sample consisted of CD8+ T cells sorted from blood. The sequence was collected from a woman younger than 30 in good health. V is TRBV4-3 and J is TRBJ2-3; 8 bases are a match to TRBD2. The DNA of the CDR3 is TGCGCCAGCAGCCTAGTTTGGGCAGCGGGAGAGAGAGATACGCAGTATTTT. Amino acids: CASSLVWAAGERDTQYF.